This TCR beta chain was sequenced for a study of T cells in localized non-small cell lung cancer. Some clones are missing from TCRdb's copy, which holds only in-frame ones; the method was immunoSEQ multiplex PCR. The sample holds tens of thousands of clones, 80% to 90% seen once. Germline CDR1 is LGHNA and CDR2 is YSLEER. The length of the CDR3 is 14 residues. Trimming removed 0 bases at V and 0 bases at J, with 2 bases between. V is TRBV4-3 and J is TRBJ1-4; D unclear. The source is a man between 35 and 75 years old with stage I squamous cell lung carcinoma. The sequences come from peripheral blood, collected before any cancer treatment. The DNA of the CDR3 is TGCGCCAGCAGCCAAGAGTCAACTAATGAAAAACTGTTTTTT. This gives the protein CASSQESTNEKLFF.